Each of the 20 T cell receptor beta chains below was sequenced from the same sample in a study of T-cell reconstitution after alpha-beta-depleted transplantation in children. The TCRbeta library was prepared with unique molecular identifiers. One entry per CDR3 protein, called by TCRdb with MiXCR from the PCR reads. This sample yields 40,000 to 60,000 distinct CDR3 sequences, of which about 9.3% are seen a single time; 27% belongs to the top ten. Sequences were derived from PBMCs, mostly from graft donor cells, sampled 60 days after TCRalphabeta/CD19-depleted stem cell transplant. These receptors were obtained from a male patient between 2 and 10 years old who had a stem cell transplant for chronic granulomatous disease, so the T cells may come from the graft donor.

This clonotype was seen at least ten times. The chain links TRBV20-1 to TRBJ2-7; 10 bases map to TRBD2. The V segment lost 6 bases and the J segment 1 base; nucleotides outside the gene matches: 9. This CDR3 is 15 amino acids long. Germline CDR1 and CDR2: DFQATT and SNEGSKA (reference sequence). The DNA for the CDR3 is TGCAGTGCCCCCTCTCTAGCGGGAGAGTCCTACGAGCAGTACTTC. It translates to CSAPSLAGESYEQYF.

Comment on this clonotype: This may come from a read error, since a much larger clone is one base off. V gene TRBV7-2 combines with J gene TRBJ2-7, with 11 bases fitting TRBD1. The V gene's germline CDR1 is SGHTA and CDR2 FQGNSA. The length of the CDR3 is 16 residues. CDR3 sequence reads: CASSQPGQGVSCEQYF. The CDR3 DNA follows: TGTGCCAGCAGCCAGCCGGGACAGGGGGTATCCTGCGAGCAGTACTTC.

This clonotype came up many times. The chain uses TRBV10-1 and TRBJ2-7; 8 bases align to TRBD1. This CDR3 has 15 residues. V dropped 3 bases and J dropped 2; count of bases not matched to a gene: 6. Germline V CDR1 and CDR2: WNHNN, SYGVQD (reference sequence). The CDR3 DNA sequence: TGCGCCAGCAGTGAAAAGACAGGGGATACCTACGAGCAGTACTTC. Protein sequence: CASSEKTGDTYEQYF.

This clonotype was detected many times. The CDR3 is CASSFATGAFF. The CDR3 region has the DNA TGTGCCAGCAGCTTCGCCACAGGGGCTTTCTTT. The chain couples TRBV7-2 to TRBJ1-1, with D possibly matching TRBD1 (6 bases). Germline CDR1 SGHTA, CDR2 FQGNSA. The CDR3 length is 11 residues. V lost 3 bases and J lost 11, with 10 bases in between.

This clonotype was observed many times. V gene TRBV12-5 combines with J gene TRBJ2-3; 7 bases are a match to TRBD2. Germline V gene lookup returns CDR1 LGHNT and CDR2 FRNRAP. The CDR3 extends over 14 amino acids. The junction had 9 bases not matched to a gene; V was cut back by 7 bases and J by 5 bases. CDR3 sequence reads: CASAPGLDRDTQYF. Here the CDR3 DNA reads TGTGCTAGTGCCCCAGGACTAGATCGAGATACGCAGTATTTT.

This clonotype was seen ten or more times. This chain uses TRBV20-1 with TRBJ2-2; D is ambiguous. Trimming took 6 bases from V and 3 from J, leaving 17 bases between them. Germline CDR1 DFQATT, CDR2 SNEGSKA (reference sequence). This CDR3 region has 15 residues. CDR3 nucleotide sequence: TGCAGTGCCAGGATCCCGGGCCTAGACACCGGGGAGCTGTTTTTT. Residues: CSARIPGLDTGELFF.

This clonotype was seen a few times. The V and J genes are TRBV11-2 and TRBJ2-2, with unresolved D. CDR3 length equals 14 residues. Per the germline V gene, CDR1 is SGHAT and CDR2 is FQNNGV. Trimming shortened V by 1 base and J by 5 bases, and 8 bases separated the two germline ends. The CDR3 spells CASSLVGGTGELFF. The DNA for the CDR3 is TGTGCCAGCAGCTTAGTGGGTGGGACCGGGGAGCTGTTTTTT.

This clonotype was seen many times. The V and J genes are TRBV3-1 and TRBJ2-1; a weak D match, TRBD2 (5 bases). Germline V CDR1 and CDR2: LGHDT, YNNKEL (reference sequence). Trimming cost V 5 bases and J 7 bases, with 6 bases left between them. This CDR3 is built from 11 residues. CDR3 residues: CASSRGNEQFF. CDR3 bases: TGTGCCAGCAGCAGAGGGAATGAGCAGTTCTTC.

This clonotype occurred many times. The V gene is TRBV10-3, the J gene TRBJ1-6; 8 bases match TRBD1. With 0 bases clipped from V and 6 bases from J, the junction kept 13 bases outside the gene matches. From germline, CDR1 is ENHRY and CDR2 SYGVKD. CDR3 length: 19 residues. The CDR3 bases are TGTGCCATCAGTGAGTCTAACAGGGGGTGGCCCGGTGGTAATTCACCCCTCCACTTT. Its translation is CAISESNRGWPGGNSPLHF.

This clonotype was detected ten times or more. CDR3 loop: CSAISGMGGNEQFF. CDR3 coding DNA: TGCAGTGCTATTAGCGGGATGGGTGGCAATGAGCAGTTCTTC. This chain uses TRBV20-1 with TRBJ2-1, with 8 bases aligning to TRBD2. The germline CDR1 and CDR2 sequences are DFQATT and SNEGSKA (reference sequence). This CDR3 contains 14 residues. Germline trimming cut 4 bases from V and 6 bases from J; bases unmatched to any gene: 8.

About this clonotype itself: This may come from a read error, since a much larger clone is one base off. The chain links TRBV7-2 to TRBJ1-4, with no clear D. The ends were cut back, 1 base at V and 3 bases at J, with 9 bases in the middle. The CDR3 has 15 residues. The germline CDR1 and CDR2 sequences are SGHTA and FQGNSA. The CDR3 loop is CASSLDPNPNEKLFF. The CDR3 DNA reads TGTGCCAGCAGCTTAGATCCGAATCCTAATGAAAAACTGTTTTTT.

This clonotype was counted only a few times. The V and J genes are TRBV20-1 and TRBJ2-3, with D unresolved. The V end was cut by 3 bases, the J end by 3 bases, with 7 bases between. From germline, CDR1 is DFQATT and CDR2 SNEGSKA (reference sequence). This CDR3 has 12 residues. CDR3 in amino acids: CSASPQTDTQYF. The CDR3 DNA follows: TGCAGTGCTAGCCCCCAGACAGATACGCAGTATTTT.

The CDR3 loop is CASSKTGRITMNTEAFF. CDR3 coding DNA: TGTGCCAGCAGCAAGACAGGGCGGATTACGATGAACACTGAAGCTTTCTTT. This chain links TRBV7-9 with TRBJ1-1, with 7 bases matching TRBD1. The CDR3 length is 17 residues. Germline V lookup: CDR1 SEHNR, CDR2 FQNEAQ (reference sequence). The junction had 12 bases not matched to a gene; V was cut back by 5 bases and J by 0 bases.

This clonotype was recorded at least ten times. This rearrangement joins TRBV28 to TRBJ1-1, with 9 bases identical to TRBD1. There are 15 residues in the CDR3. The germline V gene encodes CDR1 MDHEN and CDR2 SYDVKM. V was pared by 3 bases and J by 3 bases, with 5 bases of the junction left unmatched. The CDR3 sequence: CASSFPGTGHTEAFF. CDR3 in DNA: TGTGCCAGCAGTTTCCCCGGGACAGGGCACACTGAAGCTTTCTTT.

This clonotype was found many times. This chain joins TRBV20-1 and TRBJ2-7; 8 bases match TRBD1. Trimming removed 2 bases from V and 2 bases from J; junction bases left unmatched: 5. CDR1 and CDR2 (germline): DFQATT, SNEGSKA (reference sequence). The CDR3 has 14 residues. The CDR3 DNA reads as TGCAGTGCTAGATTCGGACAGGGACCCTACGAGCAGTACTTC. This translates into CSARFGQGPYEQYF.

At least ten counts were recorded for this clonotype. V gene TRBV3-1 combines with J gene TRBJ2-1; 8 nucleotides match TRBD2. Germline V gene sequence: CDR1 LGHDT, CDR2 YNNKEL (reference sequence). This CDR3 has 16 residues. V lost 4 bases, J lost 9 bases, and 14 bases stayed unmatched. This CDR3 is CASSPLLSGRVGEQFF. CDR3 bases: TGTGCCAGCAGCCCTCTTTTAAGCGGGAGAGTGGGTGAGCAGTTCTTC.

This rearrangement joins TRBV19 to TRBJ1-3; D may be TRBD1 (6 bases). There are 15 residues in the CDR3. With 7 bases removed from V and 2 bases from J, the gap between germline ends came to 15 bases. Germline V gene data show CDR1 as LNHDA and CDR2 as SQIVND (reference sequence). CDR3 sequence reads: CASNPWGHAGNTIYF. As DNA, the CDR3 is TGTGCCAGTAACCCATGGGGGCACGCTGGAAACACCATATATTTT.

This clonotype showed up many times. V usage is TRBV2 and J usage is TRBJ1-4, with 10 bases identical to TRBD1. With V trimmed by 7 bases and J by 16 bases, 9 bases remained unmatched. The CDR3 is 12 amino acids. Germline assignment: CDR1 SNHLY and CDR2 FYNNEI. CDR3 amino acids: CASTLYGDRGFF. CDR3 in DNA: TGTGCCAGCACGTTATATGGGGACAGGGGGTTTTTT.

This clonotype was seen at least ten times. The rearrangement uses TRBV29-1 and TRBJ1-1; possible D gene TRBD1, 5 bases. The CDR3 spans 12 residues. V dropped 7 bases and J dropped 5 bases, with 14 bases sitting between them. The germline V gene has CDR1 SQVTM and CDR2 ANQGSEA. CDR3 nucleotide sequence: TGCAGCGCGAGAGGGGTTTGGACTGAAGCTTTCTTT. Residues: CSARGVWTEAFF.

This clonotype came up many times. V and J are TRBV7-9 and TRBJ1-1; D is perhaps TRBD1 (5 bases). The CDR3 is 14 amino acids. Trimming stripped 5 bases from V and 5 bases from J, with 15 bases between. From germline, CDR1 is SEHNR and CDR2 FQNEAQ (reference sequence). DNA of the CDR3: TGTGCCAGCAGCCATCAAAGATGGGGGACTGAAGCTTTCTTT. Protein product: CASSHQRWGTEAFF.